This T cell receptor (beta chain) appears in the sequencing data of a study of OX40 agonist ivuxolimab in advanced cancers. Across the whole study: Ivuxolimab, an agonistic anti-OX40 (CD134) antibody, was given to patients. Notes on the study in general: The study did not work out the antigen specificity of the expanded peripheral T cells. The average count of expanded clones was higher among CD8+ T cells than among CD4+.

On this clone: The antigen remains undetermined.

TCRdb's copy holds only in-frame clones and misses some; the assay was immunoSEQ multiplex PCR. The sample lists tens of thousands of clones, 86% occurring once. V was pared by 4 bases and J by 6 bases, with 13 bases between. Per germline, CDR1 GTSNPN and CDR2 SVGIG (reference sequence). The length of the CDR3 is 13 residues. This sequence was found in an adult with an advanced solid tumor such as melanoma, head and neck, liver or kidney cancer. Sequencing used CD4+ or CD8+ T cells sorted from blood, obtained in a trial of the OX40 agonist ivuxolimab. J is TRBJ2-1 and V is TRBV30, with D perhaps assigned TRBD1 or TRBD2 (5 bases each). CDR3 DNA sequence: TGTGCCTGGATGAGGGTTAGGGGCAATGAGCAGTTCTTC. It codes for CAWMRVRGNEQFF.